This T cell receptor (beta chain) appears in the sequencing data of a study of a mutant IDH1 vaccine in newly diagnosed glioma. Study-wide results and caveats: The vaccine induced immune responses, and these occurred in 80% to 95% of patients.

This clone occurred a few times. Its cognate antigen is unknown. The repertoire was sequenced with immunoSEQ multiplex PCR; TCRdb's copy has only in-frame clones and lacks some. The sample contains under 70,000 clones, roughly 80% of which appear only once. From germline, CDR1 is GTSNPN and CDR2 SVGIG (reference sequence). This CDR3 region has 14 residues. V lost 1 base and J lost 3, with 10 bases in between. The time point denotes: week 5, during vaccination. Doses of 300 ug of mutant IDH1 20-mer peptide were given with topical imiquimod. The chain combines TRBV30 with TRBJ1-5; no clear D. This TCR was sampled from a woman between 50 and 59 years old with glioma. The sequencing here drew on PBMCs, taken from a glioma patient whose treatment included an IDH1 peptide vaccine. CDR3 in amino acids: CAWSASVFNQPQHF. CDR3 bases: TGTGCCTGGAGTGCCTCGGTCTTCAATCAGCCCCAGCATTTT.